The next 5 T cell receptor beta chains were all read from a single sample in a study of blood T cell repertoires in COVID-19. This table comes from immunoSEQ multiplex PCR, and its TCRdb copy is limited to in-frame clones, with some not included. The data contain fewer than 200,000 clones, around 80% of them singletons. What was sequenced was PBMCs or T cells enriched from blood (not recorded which). All receptors derive from a woman in her fifties or sixties in a cohort exposed to, infected with or recovered from COVID-19 (not recorded which).

Only a few counts were recorded for this clone. V and J are TRBV6-1 and TRBJ1-6; 9 bases line up with TRBD1. Trimming cost V 2 bases and J 9 bases; bases outside gene matches: 2. In germline, CDR1 is MNHNS, CDR2 SASEGT. The CDR3 totals 14 residues. The CDR3 loop is CASSERGQGSPLHF. The DNA of the CDR3 is TGTGCCAGCAGTGAAAGGGGACAGGGTTCACCCCTCCACTTT.

The chain is built from TRBV1 and TRBJ1-1; TRBD1 is the table's D call and was not checked against the DNA. TRBV1 is a recognized pseudogene. CDR3 length equals 12 residues. The CDR3 region has the DNA TGCACCAGAGAGACAGGGGCGGCTGAAGCTTTCTTT. Its protein product is CTRETGAAEAFF.

The chain links TRBV28 to TRBJ1-4; perhaps TRBD1 as D (6 bases). V was cut by 3 bases and J by 6 bases, with 17 bases left in between. Germline V lookup: CDR1 MDHEN, CDR2 SYDVKM. The CDR3 runs 16 residues. CDR3 DNA sequence: TGTGCCAGCAGTTTGACTGAAGACAGGATCGATGAAAAACTGTTTTTT. Translating it yields CASSLTEDRIDEKLFF.

A few counts support this clone. V and J are TRBV19 and TRBJ1-1; 8 bases are shared with TRBD1. Germline CDR1 and CDR2: LNHDA and SQIVND (reference sequence). The CDR3 has 15 amino acids. The V segment lost 3 bases and the J segment 8 bases; nucleotides outside the gene matches: 11. CDR3 DNA: TGTGCCAGTAGTATTAATCCAGGGGGCCCTTCGGAAGCTTTCTTT. It specifies CASSINPGGPSEAFF.

The chain couples TRBV7-2 to TRBJ2-2, with D possibly being TRBD2 (5 bases). Germline values: CDR1 SGHTA, CDR2 FQGNSA. The ends were cut back, 1 base at V and 0 bases at J, with 12 bases in the middle. This CDR3 spans 17 amino acids. CDR3 nucleotide sequence: TGTGCCAGCAGCTTAGAGGGAGTAGCAGCGAACACCGGGGAGCTGTTTTTT. Its translation is CASSLEGVAANTGELFF.